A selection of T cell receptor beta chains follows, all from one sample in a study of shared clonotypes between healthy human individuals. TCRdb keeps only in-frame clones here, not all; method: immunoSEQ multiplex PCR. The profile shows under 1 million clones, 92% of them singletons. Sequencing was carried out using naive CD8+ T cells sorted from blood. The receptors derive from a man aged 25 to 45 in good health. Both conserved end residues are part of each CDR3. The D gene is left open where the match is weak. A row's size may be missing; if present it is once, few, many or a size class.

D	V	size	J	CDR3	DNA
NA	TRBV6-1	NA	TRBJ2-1	CASSDDSWNEQFF	TGTGCCAGCAGTGATGACTCTTGGAATGAGCAGTTCTTC
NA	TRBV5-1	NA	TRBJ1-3	CASSLASVLSSSGNTIYF	TGCGCCAGCAGCTTGGCCTCGGTACTCTCGAGCTCTGGAAACACCATATATTTT
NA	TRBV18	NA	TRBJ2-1	CASSAGPSSYNEQFF	TGTGCCAGCTCCGCGGGCCCAAGCTCCTACAATGAGCAGTTCTTC
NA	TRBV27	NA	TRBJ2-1	CASSSESIATNSYNEQFF	TGTGCCAGCAGTTCCGAGTCAATAGCGACTAACTCCTACAATGAGCAGTTCTTC
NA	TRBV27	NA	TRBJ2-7	CASSLKSSYEQYF	TGTGCCAGCAGTTTGAAGAGCTCCTACGAGCAGTACTTC
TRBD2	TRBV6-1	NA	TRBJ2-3	CASSVYSGRADTQYF	TGTGCCAGCAGTGTTTATAGCGGGAGGGCAGATACGCAGTATTTT
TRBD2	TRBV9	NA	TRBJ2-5	CASSVTSGETQYF	TGTGCCAGCAGCGTCACTAGCGGAGAGACCCAGTACTTC
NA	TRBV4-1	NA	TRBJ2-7	CASSQDLGSAYEQYF	TGCGCCAGCAGCCAAGATTTGGGGAGCGCCTACGAGCAGTACTTC
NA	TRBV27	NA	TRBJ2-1	CASRERVLHNEQFF	TGTGCCAGCCGAGAAAGAGTCCTCCACAATGAGCAGTTCTTC
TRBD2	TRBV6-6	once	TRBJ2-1	CASSILAGVFDEQFF	TGTGCCAGCAGTATTTTAGCGGGAGTGTTCGATGAGCAGTTCTTC
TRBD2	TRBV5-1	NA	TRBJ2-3	CASSLGGTSGYF	TGCGCCAGCAGCTTGGGGGGGACTAGCGGTTATTTT
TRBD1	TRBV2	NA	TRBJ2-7	CAHSGTGAYEQYF	TGTGCCCACTCCGGGACAGGGGCCTACGAGCAGTACTTC
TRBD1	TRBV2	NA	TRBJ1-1	CASSVGQGATEAFF	TGTGCCAGCAGTGTGGGACAGGGGGCCACTGAAGCTTTCTTT
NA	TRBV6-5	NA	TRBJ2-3	CASRDGFTDTQYF	TGTGCCAGCAGGGACGGATTCACAGATACGCAGTATTTT
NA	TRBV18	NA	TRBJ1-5	CASSPFSGGLYSNQPQHF	TGTGCCAGCTCACCCTTCTCTGGGGGATTATATAGCAATCAGCCCCAGCATTTT
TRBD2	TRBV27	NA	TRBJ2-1	CASSLASSGSYNEQFF	TGTGCCAGCAGTTTAGCGTCTAGCGGGTCCTACAATGAGCAGTTCTTC
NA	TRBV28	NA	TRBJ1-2	CASSPRTALKRYGYTF	TGTGCCAGCAGCCCCCGGACAGCCCTTAAGAGGTATGGCTACACCTTC
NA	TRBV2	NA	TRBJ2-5	CASSWSGVVSYQETQYF	TGTGCCAGCAGTTGGAGCGGAGTTGTATCGTACCAAGAGACCCAGTACTTC
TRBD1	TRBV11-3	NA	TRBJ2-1	CASSSYTGGLSYNEQFF	TGTGCCAGCAGTTCATATACAGGGGGCCTCTCCTACAATGAGCAGTTCTTC
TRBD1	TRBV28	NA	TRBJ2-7	CASSRSGQFYEQYF	TGTGCCAGCAGTCGGTCGGGACAGTTCTACGAGCAGTACTTC
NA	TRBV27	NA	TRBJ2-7	CASSFGASYEQYF	TGTGCCAGCAGTTTTGGGGCCAGCTACGAGCAGTACTTC
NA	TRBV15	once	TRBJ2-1	CATSRAKLAVMDYNEQFF	TGTGCCACCAGCAGAGCCAAACTTGCGGTTATGGATTACAATGAGCAGTTCTTC
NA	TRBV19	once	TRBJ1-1	CASTLPGVGTEAFF	TGTGCCAGTACCCTCCCAGGGGTGGGTACTGAAGCTTTCTTT
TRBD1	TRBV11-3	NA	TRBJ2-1	CASSWRTGYEQFF	TGTGCCAGCAGCTGGAGGACAGGGTATGAGCAGTTCTTC
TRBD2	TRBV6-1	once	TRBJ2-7	CASSESGLAGEGEQYF	TGTGCCAGCAGTGAATCGGGACTAGCGGGAGAAGGCGAGCAGTACTTC
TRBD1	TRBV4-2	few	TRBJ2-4	CASSPGQGDPKNIQYF	TGTGCCAGCAGCCCAGGACAGGGCGATCCCAAAAACATTCAGTACTTC
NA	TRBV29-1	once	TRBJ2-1	CSVDMGGTSYNEQFF	TGCAGCGTAGACATGGGCGGGACCTCCTACAATGAGCAGTTCTTC
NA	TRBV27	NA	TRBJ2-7	CASSLRTTYEQYF	TGTGCCAGCAGTCTCAGGACCACCTACGAGCAGTACTTC
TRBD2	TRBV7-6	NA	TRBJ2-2	CASSLASGRVTGELFF	TGTGCCAGCAGCTTAGCTAGCGGGAGGGTCACCGGGGAGCTGTTTTTT
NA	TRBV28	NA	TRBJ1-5	CASRGGEPQHF	TGTGCCAGCAGGGGGGGGGAGCCCCAGCATTTT
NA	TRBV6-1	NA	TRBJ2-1	CASSEYSSSSYNEQFF	TGTGCCAGCAGTGAATATAGTAGCAGCTCCTACAATGAGCAGTTCTTC
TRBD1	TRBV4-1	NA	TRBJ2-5	CASSLGQGEETQYF	TGCGCCAGCAGCCTGGGACAGGGAGAAGAGACCCAGTACTTC
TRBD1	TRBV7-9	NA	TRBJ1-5	CASSPGGASNQPQHF	TGTGCCAGCAGCCCAGGGGGGGCGAGCAATCAGCCCCAGCATTTT
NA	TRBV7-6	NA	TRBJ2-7	CASSIAGGSYEQYF	TGTGCCAGCAGCATAGCAGGAGGGTCCTACGAGCAGTACTTC
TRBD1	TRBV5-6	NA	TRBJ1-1	CASSPRTGPSTEAFF	TGTGCCAGCAGCCCGAGGACAGGGCCTAGCACTGAAGCTTTCTTT
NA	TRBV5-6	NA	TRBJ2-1	CASTHAEVYNEQFF	TGTGCCAGCACGCACGCCGAGGTTTACAATGAGCAGTTCTTC
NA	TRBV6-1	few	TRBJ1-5	CASSDLPWGNQPQHF	TGTGCCAGCAGTGACCTACCGTGGGGCAATCAGCCCCAGCATTTT
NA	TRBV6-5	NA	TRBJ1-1	CASTSGVHTEAFF	TGTGCCAGCACATCCGGGGTACATACTGAAGCTTTCTTT
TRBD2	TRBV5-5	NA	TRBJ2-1	CASSLALAGGWDNEQFF	TGTGCCAGCAGCTTGGCTTTGGCGGGAGGCTGGGACAATGAGCAGTTCTTC
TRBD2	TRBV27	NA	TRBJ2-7	CASSTTTSGAGEQYF	TGTGCCAGCAGTACTACTACTAGCGGAGCGGGCGAGCAGTACTTC
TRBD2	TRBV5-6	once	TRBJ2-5	CASRPPGLRQETQYF	TGTGCCAGCAGACCCCCGGGACTACGCCAAGAGACCCAGTACTTC
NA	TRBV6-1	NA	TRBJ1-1	CASSPPEIMNTEAFF	TGTGCCAGCAGTCCCCCCGAAATCATGAACACTGAAGCTTTCTTT
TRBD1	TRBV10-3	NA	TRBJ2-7	CAIRGDRGYEQYF	TGTGCCATCAGGGGGGACAGGGGCTACGAGCAGTACTTC
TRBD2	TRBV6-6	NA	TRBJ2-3	CASSYWAGAADTQYF	TGTGCCAGCAGTTACTGGGCGGGAGCAGCAGATACGCAGTATTTT